This T cell receptor (beta chain) was retrieved from a study of T cell changes during pregnancy in multiple sclerosis (dated by TCRdb to the late 2010s). Background on the whole study: The study looked at changes in the T cell repertoire across pregnancy in women with multiple sclerosis.

Details on this clone: Its antigen is still unknown. No much larger clonotype is one base removed from it; base qualities were not supplied.

The library was obtained by the immunoSEQ multiplex PCR assay. What TCRdb holds here is the immuneACCESS table cut down to in-frame rearrangements. Part of the clones is not present; checked against another copy, under half of the missing clones reflect an unresolved V gene, and the others are unexplained. This sample comprises 40,000 to 50,000 clones, approximately 93% of them detected only once. The top ten clones comprise roughly 0.5% of the sample. Trimming at the junction amounts to 4 bases on V and 4 bases on J, and the germline ends lie 14 bases apart. CDR1 and CDR2, per the germline V gene, are SGHDT and YYEEEE. The CDR3 sequence holds 14 residues, the cysteine and phenylalanine included. Only the CDR3 DNA stays, 42 bases, in frame from base 1.

Specimen: CD4+ T cells from peripheral blood mononuclear cells, collected in the first trimester of pregnancy. Recombination connected TRBV5-6 to TRBJ1-1; too little of a D gene remains to name it. The receptor was derived from a female donor with multiple sclerosis, enrolled in a pregnancy study. The CDR3 is CASSPAVGGTEAFF. The DNA sequence is TGTGCCAGCAGCCCGGCCGTAGGAGGCACTGAAGCTTTCTTT.